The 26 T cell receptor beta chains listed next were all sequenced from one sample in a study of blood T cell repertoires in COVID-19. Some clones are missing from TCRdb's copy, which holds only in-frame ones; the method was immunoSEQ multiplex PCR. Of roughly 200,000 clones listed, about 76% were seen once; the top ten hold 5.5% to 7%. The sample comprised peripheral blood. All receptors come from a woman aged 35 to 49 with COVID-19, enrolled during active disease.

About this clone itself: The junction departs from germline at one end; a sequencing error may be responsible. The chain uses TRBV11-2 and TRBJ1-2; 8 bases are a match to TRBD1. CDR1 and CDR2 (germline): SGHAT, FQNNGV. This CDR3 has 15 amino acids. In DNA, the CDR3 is TGTGCCAGCAGCTGGACCCTCGGACAGGGCCACTACAGCTCCTTC. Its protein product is CASSWTLGQGHYSSF.

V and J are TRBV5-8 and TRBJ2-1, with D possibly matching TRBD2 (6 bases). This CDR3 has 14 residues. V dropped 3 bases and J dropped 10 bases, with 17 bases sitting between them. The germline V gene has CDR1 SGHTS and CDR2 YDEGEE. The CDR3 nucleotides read TGTGCCAGCAGCTCCCGCTTGCCCGGAGGGGAGCAGTTCTTC. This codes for CASSSRLPGGEQFF.

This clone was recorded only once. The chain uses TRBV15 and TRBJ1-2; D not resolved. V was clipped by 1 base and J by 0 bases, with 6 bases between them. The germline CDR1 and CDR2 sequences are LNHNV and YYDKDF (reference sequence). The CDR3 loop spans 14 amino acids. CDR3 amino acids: CATSRGGANYGYTF. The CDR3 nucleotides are TGTGCCACCAGCAGAGGTGGAGCTAACTATGGCTACACCTTC.

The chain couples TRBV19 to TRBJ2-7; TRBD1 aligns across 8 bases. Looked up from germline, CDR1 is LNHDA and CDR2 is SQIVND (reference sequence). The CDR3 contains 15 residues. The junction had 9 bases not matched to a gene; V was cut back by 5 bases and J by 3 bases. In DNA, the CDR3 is TGTGCCAGTAGTGATCCGGGACAGGTATTCTACGAGCAGTACTTC. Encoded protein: CASSDPGQVFYEQYF.

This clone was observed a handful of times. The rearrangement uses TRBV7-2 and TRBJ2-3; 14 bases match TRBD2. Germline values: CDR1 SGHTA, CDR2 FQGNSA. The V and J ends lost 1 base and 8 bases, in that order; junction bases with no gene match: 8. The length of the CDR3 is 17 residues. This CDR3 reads CASSLGGLAGGQGTQYF. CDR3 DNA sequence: TGTGCCAGCAGCTTAGGAGGACTAGCGGGGGGCCAAGGTACGCAGTATTTT. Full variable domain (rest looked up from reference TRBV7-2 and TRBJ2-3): GAGVSQSPSNKVTEKGKDVELRCDPISGHTALYWYRQSLGQGLEFLIYFQGNSAPDKSGLPSDRFSAERTGGSVSTLTIQRTQQEDSAVYLCASSLGGLAGGQGTQYFGPGTRLTVL.

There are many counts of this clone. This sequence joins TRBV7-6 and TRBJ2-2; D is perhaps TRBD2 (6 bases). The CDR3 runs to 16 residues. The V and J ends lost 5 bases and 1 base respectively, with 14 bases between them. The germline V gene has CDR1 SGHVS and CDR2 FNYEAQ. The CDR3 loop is CASSPGPAGNTGELFF. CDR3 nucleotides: TGTGCCAGCAGCCCGGGGCCAGCGGGGAACACCGGGGAGCTGTTTTTT.

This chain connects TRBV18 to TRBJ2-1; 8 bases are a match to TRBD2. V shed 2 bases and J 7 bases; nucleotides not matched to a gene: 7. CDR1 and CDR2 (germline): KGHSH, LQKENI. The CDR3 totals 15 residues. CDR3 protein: CASSPNSGIGNEQFF. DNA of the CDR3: TGTGCCAGCTCACCAAATAGCGGGATAGGGAATGAGCAGTTCTTC.

The CDR3 sequence is CASSVTPGISTDTQYF. CDR3 coding DNA: TGTGCCAGCAGCGTAACTCCAGGTATTAGCACAGATACGCAGTATTTT. The rearrangement links TRBV9 to TRBJ2-3; D gene unclear. Trimming cost V 1 base and J 0 bases, with 12 bases left between them. The CDR3 has 16 residues. CDR1 is SGDLS and CDR2 is YYNGEE in the germline V gene.

The CDR3 protein is CASSFQGRGLKGYTF. In DNA, the CDR3 is TGTGCCAGCAGTTTCCAGGGCAGGGGTTTGAAAGGCTACACCTTC. J is TRBJ1-2 and V is TRBV27; the D gene is possibly TRBD1 (6 bases). There are 15 residues in the CDR3. Germline values: CDR1 MNHEY, CDR2 SMNVEV (reference sequence). V was shortened by 3 bases and J by 8 bases, with 19 bases between the two germline ends.

DNA for the CDR3: TGTGCCATCAGTGCCGGGAGGGCCTGGGATACGCAGTATTTT. Translating gives CAISAGRAWDTQYF. V and J are TRBV10-3 and TRBJ2-3; TRBD2 aligns across 8 bases. V trimming: 4 bases; J trimming: 6 bases; junction bases outside the gene matches: 6. The CDR3 runs to 14 residues. Germline V gene lookup returns CDR1 ENHRY and CDR2 SYGVKD.

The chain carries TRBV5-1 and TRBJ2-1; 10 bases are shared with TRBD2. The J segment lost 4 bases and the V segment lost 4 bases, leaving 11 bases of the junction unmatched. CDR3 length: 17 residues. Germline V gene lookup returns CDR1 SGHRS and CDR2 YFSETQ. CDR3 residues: CASSPRLTSGSYNEQFF. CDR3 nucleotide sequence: TGCGCCAGCAGCCCGCGATTGACTAGCGGGTCATACAATGAGCAGTTCTTC.

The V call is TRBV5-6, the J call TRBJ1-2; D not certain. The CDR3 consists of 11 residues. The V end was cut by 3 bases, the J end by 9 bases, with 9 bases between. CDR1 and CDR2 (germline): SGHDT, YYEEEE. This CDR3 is CASSSLQRYTF. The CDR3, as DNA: TGTGCCAGCAGCTCCCTACAGCGCTACACCTTC.

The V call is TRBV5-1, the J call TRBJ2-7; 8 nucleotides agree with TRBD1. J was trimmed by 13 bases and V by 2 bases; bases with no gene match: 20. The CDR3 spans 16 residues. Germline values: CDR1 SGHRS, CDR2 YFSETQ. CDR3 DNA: TGCGCCAGCAGCTTAAGCGGAAGGGGACAGGAATCCCAGGCCTACTTC. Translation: CASSLSGRGQESQAYF.

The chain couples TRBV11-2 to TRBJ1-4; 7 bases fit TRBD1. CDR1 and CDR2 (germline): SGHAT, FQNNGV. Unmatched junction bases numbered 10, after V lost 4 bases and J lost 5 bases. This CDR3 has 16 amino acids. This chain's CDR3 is CASSSGSGTVNEKLFF. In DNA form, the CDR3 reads TGTGCCAGCAGCTCAGGAAGTGGGACAGTCAATGAAAAACTGTTTTTT.

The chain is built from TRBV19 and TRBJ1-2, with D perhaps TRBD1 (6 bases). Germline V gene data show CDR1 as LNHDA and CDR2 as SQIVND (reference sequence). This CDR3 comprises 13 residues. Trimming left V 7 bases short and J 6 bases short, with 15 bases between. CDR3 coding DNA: TGTGCCAGTAAGGGAGCTGGGGGCCATGGCTACACCTTC. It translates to CASKGAGGHGYTF.

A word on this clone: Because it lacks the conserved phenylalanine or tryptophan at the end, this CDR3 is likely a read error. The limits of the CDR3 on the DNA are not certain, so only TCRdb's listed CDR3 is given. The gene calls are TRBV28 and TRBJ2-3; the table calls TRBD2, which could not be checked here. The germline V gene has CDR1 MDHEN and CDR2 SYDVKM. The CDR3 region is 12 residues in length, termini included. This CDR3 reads CASSFTLAGAAY.

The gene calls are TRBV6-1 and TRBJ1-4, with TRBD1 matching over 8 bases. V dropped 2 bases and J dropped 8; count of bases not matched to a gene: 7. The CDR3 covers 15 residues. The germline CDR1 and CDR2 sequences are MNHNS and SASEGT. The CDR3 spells CASSEIQGGGEKLFF. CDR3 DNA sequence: TGTGCCAGCAGTGAAATACAGGGGGGTGGCGAAAAACTGTTTTTT.

CDR3 sequence reads: CASSQVAGGSTDTQYF. The CDR3 DNA is TGCGCCAGCAGCCAAGTAGCGGGGGGAAGCACAGATACGCAGTATTTT. This chain links TRBV4-1 with TRBJ2-3; 10 bases agree with TRBD2. Trimming cost V 1 base and J 0 bases; bases outside gene matches: 1. Germline assignment: CDR1 MGHRA and CDR2 YSYEKL. The CDR3 runs 16 residues.

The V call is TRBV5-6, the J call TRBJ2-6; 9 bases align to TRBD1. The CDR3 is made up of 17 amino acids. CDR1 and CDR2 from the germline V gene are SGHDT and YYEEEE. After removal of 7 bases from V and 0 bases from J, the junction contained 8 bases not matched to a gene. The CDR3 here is CASARDRERSGANVLTF. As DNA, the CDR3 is TGTGCCAGCGCAAGGGACAGGGAACGCTCTGGGGCCAACGTCCTGACTTTC. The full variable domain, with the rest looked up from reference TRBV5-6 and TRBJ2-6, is DAGVTQSPTHLIKTRGQQVTLRCSPKSGHDTVSWYQQALGQGPQFIFQYYEEEERQRGNFPDRFSGHQFPNYSSELNVNALLLGDSALYLCASARDRERSGANVLTFGAGSRLTVL.

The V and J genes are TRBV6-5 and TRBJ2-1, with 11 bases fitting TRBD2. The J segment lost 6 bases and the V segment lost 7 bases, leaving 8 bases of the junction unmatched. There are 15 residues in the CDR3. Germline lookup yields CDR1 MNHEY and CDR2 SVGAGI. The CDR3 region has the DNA TGTGCCAGCACCATCACTAGCGGGAGAGTCAATGAGCAGTTCTTC. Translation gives CASTITSGRVNEQFF.

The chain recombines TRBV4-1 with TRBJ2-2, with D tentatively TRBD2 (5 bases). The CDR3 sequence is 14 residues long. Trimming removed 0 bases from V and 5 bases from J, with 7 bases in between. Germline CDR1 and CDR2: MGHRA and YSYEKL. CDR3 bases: TGCGCCAGCAGCCAAGAGAGGGATACCGGGGAGCTGTTTTTT. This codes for CASSQERDTGELFF.

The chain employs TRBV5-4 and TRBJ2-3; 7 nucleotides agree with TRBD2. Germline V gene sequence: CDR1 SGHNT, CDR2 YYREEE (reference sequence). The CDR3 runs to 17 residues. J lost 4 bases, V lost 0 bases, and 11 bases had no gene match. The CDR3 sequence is CASSLAIGGEVADTQYF. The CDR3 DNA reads TGTGCCAGCAGCTTGGCAATTGGGGGGGAAGTTGCAGATACGCAGTATTTT.

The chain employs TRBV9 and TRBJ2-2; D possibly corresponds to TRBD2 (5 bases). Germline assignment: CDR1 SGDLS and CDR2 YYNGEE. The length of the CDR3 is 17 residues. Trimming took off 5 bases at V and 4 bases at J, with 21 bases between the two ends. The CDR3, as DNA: TGTGCCAGCAGTCGACTTCACCGGGATCCCCCCACCGGGGAGCTGTTTTTT. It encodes CASSRLHRDPPTGELFF. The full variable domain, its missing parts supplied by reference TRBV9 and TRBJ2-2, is DSGVTQTPKHLITATGQRVTLRCSPRSGDLSVYWYQQSLDQGLQFLIQYYNGEERAKGNILERFSAQQFPDLHSELNLSSLELGDSALYFCASSRLHRDPPTGELFFGEGSRLTVL.

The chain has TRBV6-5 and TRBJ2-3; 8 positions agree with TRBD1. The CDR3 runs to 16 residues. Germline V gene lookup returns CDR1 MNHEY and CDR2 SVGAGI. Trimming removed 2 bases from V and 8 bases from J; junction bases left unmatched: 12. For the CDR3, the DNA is TGTGCCAGCAGTTACCCCAGGACAGGGACGAGGGTTACGCAGTATTTT. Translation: CASSYPRTGTRVTQYF.

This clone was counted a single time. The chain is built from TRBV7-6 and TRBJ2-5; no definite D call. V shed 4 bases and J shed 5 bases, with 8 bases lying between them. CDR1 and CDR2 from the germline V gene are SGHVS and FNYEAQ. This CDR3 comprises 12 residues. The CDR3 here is CASSSLEETQYF. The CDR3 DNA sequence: TGTGCCAGCAGCTCGCTAGAGGAGACCCAGTACTTC.

This CDR3 reads CASSQDTGSNEKLFF. The CDR3 coding sequence is TGCGCCAGCAGCCAAGACACAGGAAGCAATGAAAAACTGTTTTTT. The chain employs TRBV4-3 and TRBJ1-4; weak D call: TRBD1 (5 bases). This CDR3 is built from 15 residues. Germline CDR1 is LGHNA and CDR2 is YSLEER. Trimming removed 0 bases from V and 5 bases from J, with 10 bases in between.